These 9 T cell receptor beta chains were all obtained from the same sample, sequenced in a study of CD39 and CD103 CD8 tumor-infiltrating T cells. Libraries were prepared by immunoSEQ multiplex PCR; TCRdb keeps only in-frame clonotypes and omits some of them. The sample includes approximately 17,000 clones, under 95% seen only once; the top ten take about 4.6%. The sequenced material came from CD8+ T cells sorted from blood. Subset: total memory CD8 T cells (CD45RA-CCR7+/-) from blood or uninvolved lymph node. The receptors originated from a human donor with head and neck squamous cell carcinoma.

The chain's CDR3 is CASSYSVTDTQYF. In nucleotides, the CDR3 is TGTGCCAGCAGTTACTCAGTCACAGATACGCAGTATTTT. This chain joins TRBV6-5 and TRBJ2-3; D not certain. Germline V lookup: CDR1 MNHEY, CDR2 SVGAGI. V lost 0 bases to trimming and J lost 2 bases, with 3 bases between them. There are 13 residues in the CDR3.

V and J are TRBV5-1 and TRBJ2-3; D is ambiguous. The CDR3 totals 15 residues. Germline values: CDR1 SGHRS, CDR2 YFSETQ. Trimming stripped 1 base from V and 0 bases from J, with 9 bases between. This CDR3 reads CASSLLGFSTDTQYF. In DNA, the CDR3 is TGCGCCAGCAGCTTGTTAGGGTTTAGCACAGATACGCAGTATTTT. The variable domain in full, with the rest retrieved from reference TRBV5-1 and TRBJ2-3, is KAGVTQTPRYLIKTRGQQVTLSCSPISGHRSVSWYQQTPGQGLQFLFEYFSETQRNKGNFPGRFSGRQFSNSRSEMNVSTLELGDSALYLCASSLLGFSTDTQYFGPGTRLTVL.

The chain employs TRBV27 and TRBJ2-1; 13 bases are a match to TRBD2. This CDR3 region has 16 residues. The J segment lost 8 bases and the V segment lost 6 bases, leaving 10 bases of the junction unmatched. CDR1 and CDR2 (germline): MNHEY, SMNVEV (reference sequence). CDR3 in amino acids: CASSLQGLAGVDEQFF. The CDR3 DNA reads as TGTGCCAGCAGCTTGCAAGGACTAGCGGGGGTAGATGAGCAGTTCTTC.

This clone was detected only once. This sequence joins TRBV6-5 and TRBJ2-2, with D perhaps TRBD2 (5 bases). Germline loops: CDR1 MNHEY, CDR2 SVGAGI. The CDR3 sequence is 15 residues long. The ends were cut back, 1 base at V and 5 bases at J, with 11 bases in the middle. The CDR3 bases are TGTGCCAGCAGTTACTACCGGGAAGGGACCGGGGAGCTGTTTTTT. This sequence encodes CASSYYREGTGELFF.

The gene calls are TRBV4-2 and TRBJ2-3; 7 nucleotides line up with TRBD2. Germline CDR1 and CDR2: LGHNA and YNFKEQ. The CDR3 contains 16 residues. The ends lost 0 bases at V and 6 bases at J; junction bases unmatched: 9. The CDR3 DNA sequence: TGTGCCAGCAGCCAAGAAAGGGCTAGCGGAGGGGATACGCAGTATTTT. Translating it yields CASSQERASGGDTQYF.

The CDR3 bases are TGTGCCAGCAGCGTTGGACAGGAAAGGGTCTACGAGCAGTACTTC. Protein sequence: CASSVGQERVYEQYF. The chain is built from TRBV9 and TRBJ2-7; 7 positions agree with TRBD1. Trimming cost V 2 bases and J 3 bases; bases outside gene matches: 8. The CDR3 contains 15 residues. The germline V gene encodes CDR1 SGDLS and CDR2 YYNGEE.

This clone has a single count. The chain links TRBV28 to TRBJ1-2; TRBD1 matches at 7 bases. Germline values: CDR1 MDHEN, CDR2 SYDVKM. The J segment lost 3 bases and the V segment lost 3 bases, leaving 1 base of the junction unmatched. The CDR3 is 13 residues long. CDR3 sequence: CASSFTGDYGYTF. The CDR3 nucleotides read TGTGCCAGCAGTTTCACAGGGGACTATGGCTACACCTTC.

The chain links TRBV11-2 to TRBJ2-1; 7 positions agree with TRBD2. The CDR3 is made up of 16 amino acids. The germline V gene encodes CDR1 SGHAT and CDR2 FQNNGV. V was clipped by 6 bases and J by 8 bases; unmatched bases: 16. The CDR3 DNA follows: TGTGCCAGCAGAACCCCCAGGGACGCAGCGGGGCATGAGCAGTTCTTC. This translates into CASRTPRDAAGHEQFF.

The chain joins TRBV28 to TRBJ1-6; a possible D gene is TRBD1 (6 bases). In germline, CDR1 is MDHEN, CDR2 SYDVKM. The V end was cut by 8 bases, the J end by 0 bases, with 11 bases between. This CDR3 has 15 residues. This CDR3 reads CASRRGSSYNSPLHF. The CDR3 coding sequence is TGTGCCAGCCGAAGGGGGAGCTCCTATAATTCACCCCTCCACTTT.